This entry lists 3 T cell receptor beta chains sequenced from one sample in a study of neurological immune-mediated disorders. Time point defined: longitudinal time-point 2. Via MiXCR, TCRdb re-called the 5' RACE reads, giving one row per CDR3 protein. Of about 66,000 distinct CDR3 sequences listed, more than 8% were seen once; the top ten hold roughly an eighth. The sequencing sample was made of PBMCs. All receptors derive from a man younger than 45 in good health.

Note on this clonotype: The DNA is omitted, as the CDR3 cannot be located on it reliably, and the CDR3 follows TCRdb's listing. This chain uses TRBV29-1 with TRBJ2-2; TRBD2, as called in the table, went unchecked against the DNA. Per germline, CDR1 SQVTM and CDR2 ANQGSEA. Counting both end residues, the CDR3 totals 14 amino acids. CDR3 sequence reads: CSASSGTNTGSCFF.

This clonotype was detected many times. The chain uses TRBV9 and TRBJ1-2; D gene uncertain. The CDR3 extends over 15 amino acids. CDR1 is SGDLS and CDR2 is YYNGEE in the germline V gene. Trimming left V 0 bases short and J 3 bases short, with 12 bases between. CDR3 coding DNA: TGTGCCAGCAGCGTAGTTGAGGGTAAGGACTATGGCTACACCTTC. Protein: CASSVVEGKDYGYTF.

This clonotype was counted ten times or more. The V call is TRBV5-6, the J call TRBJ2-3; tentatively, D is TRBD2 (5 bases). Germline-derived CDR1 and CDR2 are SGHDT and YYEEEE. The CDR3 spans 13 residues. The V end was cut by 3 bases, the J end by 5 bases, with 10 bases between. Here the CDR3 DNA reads TGTGCCAGCAGCTCCCGACGGGGAGATACGCAGTATTTT. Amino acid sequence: CASSSRRGDTQYF.